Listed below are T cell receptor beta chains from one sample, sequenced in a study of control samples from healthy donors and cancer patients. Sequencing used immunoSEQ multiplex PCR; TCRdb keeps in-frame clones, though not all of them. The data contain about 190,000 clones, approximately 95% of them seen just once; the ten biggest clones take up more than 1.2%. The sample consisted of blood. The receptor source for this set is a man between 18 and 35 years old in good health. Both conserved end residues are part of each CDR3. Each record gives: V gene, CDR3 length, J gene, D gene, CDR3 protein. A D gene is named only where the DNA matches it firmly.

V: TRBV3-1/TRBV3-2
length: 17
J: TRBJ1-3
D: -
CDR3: CASSQGGLPYSGNTIYF

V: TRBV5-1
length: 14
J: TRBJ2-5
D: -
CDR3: CASSPNPAMKTQYF

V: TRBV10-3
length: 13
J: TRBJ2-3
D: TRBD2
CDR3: CAITGTSGERQYF

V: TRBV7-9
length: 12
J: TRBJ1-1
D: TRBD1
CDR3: CASSLGQDEAFF

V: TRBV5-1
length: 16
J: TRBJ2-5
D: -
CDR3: CASASLDGGLWETQYF

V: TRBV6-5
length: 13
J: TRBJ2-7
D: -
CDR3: CASSRQISYEQYF

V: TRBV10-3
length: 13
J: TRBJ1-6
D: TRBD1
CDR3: CANAQGGESPLHF

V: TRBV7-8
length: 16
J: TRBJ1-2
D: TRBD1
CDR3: CASSSRGGQSNYGYTF

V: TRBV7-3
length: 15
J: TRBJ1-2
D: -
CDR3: CASSLAGGAGNGYTF

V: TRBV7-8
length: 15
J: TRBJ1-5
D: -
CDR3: CASSLVGGSNQPQHF

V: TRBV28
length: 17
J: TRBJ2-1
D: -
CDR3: CASSPPPYRPGENEQFF

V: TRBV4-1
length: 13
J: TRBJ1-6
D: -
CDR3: CASSQAEQSPLHF

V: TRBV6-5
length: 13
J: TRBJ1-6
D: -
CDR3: CASSTSLSSPLHF

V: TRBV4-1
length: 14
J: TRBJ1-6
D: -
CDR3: CASSQAGDNSPLHF

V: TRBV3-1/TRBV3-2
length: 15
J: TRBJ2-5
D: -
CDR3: CASSQVPTSGETQYF

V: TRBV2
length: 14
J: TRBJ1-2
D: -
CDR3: CASSSRAVDYGYTF

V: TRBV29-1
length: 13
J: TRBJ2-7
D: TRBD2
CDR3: CSVSGTLAYEQYF

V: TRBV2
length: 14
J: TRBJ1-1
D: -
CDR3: CASRFEGASTGAFF

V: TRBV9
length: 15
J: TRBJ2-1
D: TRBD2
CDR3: CASSERTSGGNEQFF

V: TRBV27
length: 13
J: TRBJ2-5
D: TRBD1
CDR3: CASSQRTGETQYF

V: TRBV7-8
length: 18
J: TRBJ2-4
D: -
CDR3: CASSRPPFGEPAKNIQYF

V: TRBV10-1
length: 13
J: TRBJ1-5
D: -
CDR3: CASSESPYQPQHF

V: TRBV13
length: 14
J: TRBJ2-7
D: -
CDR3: CASSLSGVPYEQYF

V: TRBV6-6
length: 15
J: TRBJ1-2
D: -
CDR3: CASSSVPWGADGYTF

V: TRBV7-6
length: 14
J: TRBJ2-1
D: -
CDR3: CASSLRGTYNEQFF

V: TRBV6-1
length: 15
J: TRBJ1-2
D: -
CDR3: CASSEGVMNNYGYTF

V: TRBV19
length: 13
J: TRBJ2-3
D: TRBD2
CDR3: CASSPPLAGEKYF

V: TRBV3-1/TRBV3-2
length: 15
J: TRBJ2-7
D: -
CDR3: CASSPRWNSNYEQYF

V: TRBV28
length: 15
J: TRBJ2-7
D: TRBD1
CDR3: CASRSTGAKKYEQYF

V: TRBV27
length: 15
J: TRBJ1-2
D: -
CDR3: CASSSTGRGIIGYTF

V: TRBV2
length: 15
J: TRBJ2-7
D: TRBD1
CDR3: CASSGTLRDRAEQYF

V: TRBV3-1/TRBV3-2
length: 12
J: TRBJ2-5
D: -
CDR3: CASSSDQETQYF

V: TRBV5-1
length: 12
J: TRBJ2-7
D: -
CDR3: CASSVRGYEQYF

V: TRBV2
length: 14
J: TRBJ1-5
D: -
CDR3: CASSGAGGGQPQHF

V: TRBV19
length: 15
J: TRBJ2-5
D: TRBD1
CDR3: CASSVGGEYQETQYF

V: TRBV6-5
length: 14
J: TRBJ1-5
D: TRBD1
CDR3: CASSWTGNNQPQHF

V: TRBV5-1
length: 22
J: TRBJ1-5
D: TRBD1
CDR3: CASSPEISLFQGAQDRNQPQHF

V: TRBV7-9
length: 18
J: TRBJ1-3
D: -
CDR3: CASSLEVWNRRTGNTIYF

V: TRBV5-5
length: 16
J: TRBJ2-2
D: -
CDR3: CASSSDVRGLSGELFF

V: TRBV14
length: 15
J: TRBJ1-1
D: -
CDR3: CASSQRSGWNTEAFF

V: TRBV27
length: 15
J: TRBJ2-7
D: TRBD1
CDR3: CASSLTGGTSYEQYF

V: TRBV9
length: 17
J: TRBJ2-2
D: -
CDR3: CASSVAGFPANTGELFF

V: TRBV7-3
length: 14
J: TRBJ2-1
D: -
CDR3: CASSVTGDSNEQFF